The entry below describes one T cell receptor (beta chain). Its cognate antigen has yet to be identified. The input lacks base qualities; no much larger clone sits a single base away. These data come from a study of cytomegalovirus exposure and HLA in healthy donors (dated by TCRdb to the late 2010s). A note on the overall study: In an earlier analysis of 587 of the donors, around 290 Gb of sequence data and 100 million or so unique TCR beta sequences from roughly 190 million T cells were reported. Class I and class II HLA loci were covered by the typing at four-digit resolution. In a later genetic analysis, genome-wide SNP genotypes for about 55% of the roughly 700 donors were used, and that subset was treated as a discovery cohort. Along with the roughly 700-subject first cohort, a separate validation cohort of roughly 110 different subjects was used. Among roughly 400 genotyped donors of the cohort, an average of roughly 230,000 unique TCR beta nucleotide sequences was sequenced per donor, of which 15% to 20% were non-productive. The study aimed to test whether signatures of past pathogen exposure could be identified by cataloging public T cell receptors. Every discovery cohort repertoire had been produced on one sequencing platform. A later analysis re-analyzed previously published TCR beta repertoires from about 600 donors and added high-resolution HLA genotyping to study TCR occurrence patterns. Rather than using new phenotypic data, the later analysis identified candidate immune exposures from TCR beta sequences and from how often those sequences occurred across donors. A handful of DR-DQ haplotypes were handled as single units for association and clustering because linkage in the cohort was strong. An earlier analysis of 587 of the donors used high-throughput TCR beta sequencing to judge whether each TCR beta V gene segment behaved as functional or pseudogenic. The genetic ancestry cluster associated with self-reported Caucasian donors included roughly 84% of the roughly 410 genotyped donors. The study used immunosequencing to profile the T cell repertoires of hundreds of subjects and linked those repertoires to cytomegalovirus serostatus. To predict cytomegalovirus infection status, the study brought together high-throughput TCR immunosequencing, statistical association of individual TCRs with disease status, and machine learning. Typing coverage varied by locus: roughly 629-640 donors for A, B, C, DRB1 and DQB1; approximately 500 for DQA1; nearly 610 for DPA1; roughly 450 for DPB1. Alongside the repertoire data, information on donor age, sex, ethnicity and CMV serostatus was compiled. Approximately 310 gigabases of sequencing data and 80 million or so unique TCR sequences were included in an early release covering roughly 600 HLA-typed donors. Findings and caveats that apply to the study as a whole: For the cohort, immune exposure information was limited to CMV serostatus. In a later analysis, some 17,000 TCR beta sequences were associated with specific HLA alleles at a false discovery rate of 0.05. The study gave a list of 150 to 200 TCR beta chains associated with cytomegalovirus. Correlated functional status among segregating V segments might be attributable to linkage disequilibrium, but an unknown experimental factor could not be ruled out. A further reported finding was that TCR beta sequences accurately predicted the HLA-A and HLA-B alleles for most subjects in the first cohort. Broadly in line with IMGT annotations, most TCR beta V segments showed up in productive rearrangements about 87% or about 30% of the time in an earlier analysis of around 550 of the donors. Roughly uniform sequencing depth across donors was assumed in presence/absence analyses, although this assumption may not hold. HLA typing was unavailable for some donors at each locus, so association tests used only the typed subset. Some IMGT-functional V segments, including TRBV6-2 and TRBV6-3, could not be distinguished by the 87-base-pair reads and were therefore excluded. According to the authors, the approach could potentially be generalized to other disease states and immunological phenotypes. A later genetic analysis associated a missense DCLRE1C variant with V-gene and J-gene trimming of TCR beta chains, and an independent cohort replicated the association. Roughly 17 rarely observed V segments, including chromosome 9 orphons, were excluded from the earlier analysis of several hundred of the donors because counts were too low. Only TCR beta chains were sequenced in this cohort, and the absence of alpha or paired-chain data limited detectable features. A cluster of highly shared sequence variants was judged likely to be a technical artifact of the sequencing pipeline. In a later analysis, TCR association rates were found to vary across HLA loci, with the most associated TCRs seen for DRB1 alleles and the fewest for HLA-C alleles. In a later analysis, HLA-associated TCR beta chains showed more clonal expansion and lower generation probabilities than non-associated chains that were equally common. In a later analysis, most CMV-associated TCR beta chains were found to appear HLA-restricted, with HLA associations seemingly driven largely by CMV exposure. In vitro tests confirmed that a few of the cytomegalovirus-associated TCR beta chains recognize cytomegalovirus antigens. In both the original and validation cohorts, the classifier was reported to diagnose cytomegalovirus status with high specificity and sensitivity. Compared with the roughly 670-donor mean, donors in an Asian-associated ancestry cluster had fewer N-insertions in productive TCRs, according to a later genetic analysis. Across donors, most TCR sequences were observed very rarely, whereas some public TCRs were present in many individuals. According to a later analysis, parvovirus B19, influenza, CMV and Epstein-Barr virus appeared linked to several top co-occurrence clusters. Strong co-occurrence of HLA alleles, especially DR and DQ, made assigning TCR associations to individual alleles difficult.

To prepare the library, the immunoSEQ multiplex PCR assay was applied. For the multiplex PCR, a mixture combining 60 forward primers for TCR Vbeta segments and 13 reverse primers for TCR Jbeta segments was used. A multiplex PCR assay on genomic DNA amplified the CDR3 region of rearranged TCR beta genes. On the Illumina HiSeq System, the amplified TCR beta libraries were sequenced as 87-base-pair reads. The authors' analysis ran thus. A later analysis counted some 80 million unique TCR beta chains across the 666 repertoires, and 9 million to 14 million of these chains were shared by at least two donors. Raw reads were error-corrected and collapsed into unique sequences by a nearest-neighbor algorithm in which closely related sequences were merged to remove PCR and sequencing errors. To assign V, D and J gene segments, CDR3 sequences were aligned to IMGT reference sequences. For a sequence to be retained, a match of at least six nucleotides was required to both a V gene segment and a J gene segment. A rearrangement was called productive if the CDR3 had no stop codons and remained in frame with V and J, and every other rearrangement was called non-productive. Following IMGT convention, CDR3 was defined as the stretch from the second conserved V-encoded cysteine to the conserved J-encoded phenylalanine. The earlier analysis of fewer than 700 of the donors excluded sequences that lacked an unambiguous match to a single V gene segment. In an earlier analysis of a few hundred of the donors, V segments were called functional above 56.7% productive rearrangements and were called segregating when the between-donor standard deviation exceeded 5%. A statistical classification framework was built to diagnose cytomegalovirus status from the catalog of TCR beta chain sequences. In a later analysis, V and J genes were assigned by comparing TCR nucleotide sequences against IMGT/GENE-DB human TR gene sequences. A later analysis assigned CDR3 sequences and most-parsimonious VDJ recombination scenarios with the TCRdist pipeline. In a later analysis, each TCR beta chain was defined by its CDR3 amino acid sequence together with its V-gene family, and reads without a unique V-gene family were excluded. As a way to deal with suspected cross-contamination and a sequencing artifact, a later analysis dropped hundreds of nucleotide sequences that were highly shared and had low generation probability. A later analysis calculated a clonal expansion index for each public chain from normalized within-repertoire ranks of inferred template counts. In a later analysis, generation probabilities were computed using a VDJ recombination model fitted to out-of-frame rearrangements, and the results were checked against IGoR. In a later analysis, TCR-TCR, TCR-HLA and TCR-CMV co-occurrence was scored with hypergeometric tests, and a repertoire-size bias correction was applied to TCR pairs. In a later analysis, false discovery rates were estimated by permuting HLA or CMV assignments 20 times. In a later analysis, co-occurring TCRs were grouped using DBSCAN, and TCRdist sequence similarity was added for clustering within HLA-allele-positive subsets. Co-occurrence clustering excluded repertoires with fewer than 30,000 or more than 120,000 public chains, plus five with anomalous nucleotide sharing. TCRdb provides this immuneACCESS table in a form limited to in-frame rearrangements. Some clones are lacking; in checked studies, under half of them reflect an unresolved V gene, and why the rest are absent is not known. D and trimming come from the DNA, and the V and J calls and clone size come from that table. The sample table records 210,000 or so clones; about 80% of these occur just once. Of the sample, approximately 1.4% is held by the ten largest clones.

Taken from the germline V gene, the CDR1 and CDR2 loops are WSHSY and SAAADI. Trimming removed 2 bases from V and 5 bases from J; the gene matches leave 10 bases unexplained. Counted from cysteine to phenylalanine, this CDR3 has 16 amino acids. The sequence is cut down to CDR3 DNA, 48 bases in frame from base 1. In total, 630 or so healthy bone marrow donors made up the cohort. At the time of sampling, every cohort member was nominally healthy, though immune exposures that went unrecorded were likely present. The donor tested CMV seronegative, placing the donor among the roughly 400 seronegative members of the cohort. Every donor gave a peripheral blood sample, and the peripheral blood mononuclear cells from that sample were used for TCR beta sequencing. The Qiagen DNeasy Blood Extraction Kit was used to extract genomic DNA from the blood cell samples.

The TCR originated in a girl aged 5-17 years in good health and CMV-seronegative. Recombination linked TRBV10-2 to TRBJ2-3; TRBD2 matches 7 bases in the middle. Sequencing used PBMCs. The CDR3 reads CASSERVAGLGDTQYF. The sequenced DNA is TGCGCCAGCAGTGAGAGGGTAGCGGGTTTGGGAGATACGCAGTATTTT.